These 10 T cell receptor beta chains were all obtained from the same sample, sequenced in a study of PD-L1 blockade in urothelial cancer. Clones were sequenced by immunoSEQ multiplex PCR, and TCRdb holds only the in-frame ones, with some missing. The repertoire holds approximately 79,000 clones, with 85% as singletons. Regarding time point: pretreatment peripheral blood. The sequenced sample was PBMCs, obtained around atezolizumab (anti-PD-L1) treatment. Receptors were obtained from a man aged 40-49 years with urothelial cancer.

The V gene is TRBV25-1, the J gene TRBJ1-1, with D uncertain. The germline V gene encodes CDR1 MGHDK and CDR2 SYGVNS. V lost 5 bases and J 1 base, leaving 8 bases between the germline ends. This CDR3 spans 13 amino acids. CDR3 DNA: TGTGCCAGCAGTTTGGGCTGGAACACTGAAGCTTTCTTT. It codes for CASSLGWNTEAFF.

This chain joins TRBV4-1 and TRBJ2-1; TRBD2 matches at 14 bases. In germline, CDR1 is MGHRA, CDR2 YSYEKL. V shed 3 bases, J shed 7 bases, and the junction held 5 bases outside the gene matches. This CDR3 is 16 amino acids long. The CDR3 DNA reads as TGCGCCAGCAGCCACCGACTAGCGGGAGGGAATAATGAGCAGTTCTTC. Amino acid sequence: CASSHRLAGGNNEQFF.

Details on this clone: Other nucleotide sequences from this sample produce the same CDR3. The chain is built from TRBV6-5 and TRBJ1-5; TRBD1 matches at 9 bases. Looked up from germline, CDR1 is MNHEY and CDR2 is SVGAGI. This CDR3 has 15 amino acids. V shed 6 bases and J 1 base; nucleotides not matched to a gene: 4. The CDR3 DNA follows: TGTGCCAGCAGCTCGGACAGGGGAAGCAATCAGCCCCAGCATTTT. Translated: CASSSDRGSNQPQHF.

This chain joins TRBV19 and TRBJ2-1; D not resolved. Deletions cut 5 bases from V and 6 bases from J, with 8 bases between. Looked up from germline, CDR1 is LNHDA and CDR2 is SQIVND (reference sequence). The CDR3 runs to 12 residues. CDR3 DNA: TGTGCCAGTAGTGTTGACTTCAATGAGCAGTTCTTC. It encodes CASSVDFNEQFF.

The rearrangement links TRBV27 to TRBJ2-7; D unresolved. Germline CDR1 and CDR2: MNHEY and SMNVEV (reference sequence). Trimming left V 8 bases short and J 3 bases short, with 5 bases between. The CDR3 covers 10 residues. The CDR3 reads CASSNYEQYF. The CDR3 DNA follows: TGTGCCAGCTCCAACTACGAGCAGTACTTC.

V gene TRBV9 combines with J gene TRBJ2-1; 7 nucleotides line up with TRBD1. The CDR3 length is 15 residues. Looked up from germline, CDR1 is SGDLS and CDR2 is YYNGEE. Trimming removed 0 bases from V and 4 bases from J; junction bases left unmatched: 4. The CDR3 spells CASSVGQGIYNEQFF. The CDR3 nucleotides read TGTGCCAGCAGCGTAGGACAGGGAATTTACAATGAGCAGTTCTTC.

The chain combines TRBV19 with TRBJ1-4, with unresolved D. Germline lookup yields CDR1 LNHDA and CDR2 SQIVND (reference sequence). Trimming shortened V by 5 bases and J by 6 bases, and 10 bases separated the two germline ends. The CDR3 runs 13 residues. In DNA, the CDR3 is TGTGCCAGTAGTTCCCAGGTTTATGAAAAACTGTTTTTT. Protein product: CASSSQVYEKLFF.

V usage is TRBV28 and J usage is TRBJ1-1; D gene uncertain. Germline CDR1 is MDHEN and CDR2 is SYDVKM. Trimming cost V 3 bases and J 4 bases, with 15 bases left between them. There are 15 residues in the CDR3. In DNA form, the CDR3 reads TGTGCCAGCAGTTTGGGGAGATCGGGGTCCACTGAAGCTTTCTTT. Protein product: CASSLGRSGSTEAFF.

The chain carries TRBV28 and TRBJ1-1; 9 positions match TRBD1. Germline V gene sequence: CDR1 MDHEN, CDR2 SYDVKM. The CDR3 loop spans 12 amino acids. The V and J ends lost 7 bases and 10 bases, in that order; junction bases with no gene match: 7. CDR3 in amino acids: CASTVGTGRAFF. CDR3 in DNA: TGTGCCAGCACCGTAGGGACAGGGAGAGCTTTCTTT.

This clone appeared a single time. The rearrangement joins TRBV4-2 to TRBJ2-7; the match to TRBD2 covers 7 bases. V was pared by 1 base and J by 2 bases, with 5 bases of the junction left unmatched. The CDR3 runs 15 residues. Germline V lookup: CDR1 LGHNA, CDR2 YNFKEQ. The CDR3 nucleotides are TGTGCCAGCAGCCAAGGCCTAGCGGACGCCTACGAGCAGTACTTC. Amino acids: CASSQGLADAYEQYF.